These 12 T cell receptor beta chains originate from one sample sequenced in a study of blood T cell repertoires in COVID-19 (dated by TCRdb to the early 2020s). The library was built by means of the immunoSEQ multiplex PCR assay. In its TCRdb copy, this immuneACCESS table keeps in-frame sequences only and misses some clones. Where compared with another copy, unresolved V genes explain less than half of these, and the others have no known cause. This sample holds approximately 60,000 clones; approximately 87% were observed only once. The ten largest account for 5.5% to 8.5% of the sample. The source material was peripheral blood. The receptors come from a man in his sixties with active or convalescent COVID-19.

V usage is TRBV6-6 and J usage is TRBJ1-5; D gene ambiguous. There are 16 residues in the CDR3. The germline V gene has CDR1 MNHNY and CDR2 SVGAGI (reference sequence). V lost 5 bases and J 0 bases, leaving 14 bases between the germline ends. CDR3 sequence: CASSRGLSDSNQPQHF. CDR3 nucleotide sequence: TGTGCCAGCAGTCGAGGACTCTCAGATAGCAATCAGCCCCAGCATTTT.

The CDR3 nucleotides are TGTGCCAGTAGTTCACGACTAGTTTCCGAAAAAAACATTCAGTACTTC. This translates into CASSSRLVSEKNIQYF. The chain combines TRBV19 with TRBJ2-4; tentative D call: TRBD2 (6 bases). Germline CDR1 and CDR2: LNHDA and SQIVND (reference sequence). The CDR3 sequence is 16 residues long. Trimming removed 5 bases from V and 4 bases from J, with 18 bases in between.

The chain joins TRBV9 to TRBJ1-5; no definite D call. The CDR3 runs to 13 residues. The germline V and J ends were trimmed by 4 bases and 7 bases, with 12 bases remaining between them. Germline CDR1 reads SGDLS; CDR2 reads YYNGEE. The CDR3 reads CASSPGVGQPQHF. CDR3 in DNA: TGTGCCAGCAGCCCAGGTGTGGGCCAGCCCCAGCATTTT.

The rearrangement joins TRBV28 to TRBJ2-1, with TRBD1 matching over 7 bases. Per germline, CDR1 MDHEN and CDR2 SYDVKM. V lost 5 bases to trimming and J lost 0 bases; unmatched junction nucleotides: 1. This CDR3 comprises 14 residues. CDR3: CASSKGASYNEQFF. In DNA form, the CDR3 reads TGTGCCAGCAGTAAGGGGGCCTCCTACAATGAGCAGTTCTTC.

The table lists this clone with a few counts. V gene TRBV20-1 combines with J gene TRBJ2-3; no clear D gene. The V end was cut by 6 bases, the J end by 9 bases, with 19 bases between. Germline loops: CDR1 DFQATT, CDR2 SNEGSKA (reference sequence). The CDR3 has 13 residues. CDR3 sequence reads: CSASLNQQITQYF. The DNA for the CDR3 is TGCAGTGCGAGTCTGAACCAACAGATCACGCAGTATTTT.

CDR3 region: CASGLQGAYEQYF. Written as DNA, the CDR3 is TGTGCCAGCGGGCTACAAGGTGCCTACGAGCAGTACTTC. The chain recombines TRBV6-5 with TRBJ2-7; D remains unclear. CDR1 and CDR2 from the germline V gene are MNHEY and SVGAGI. The CDR3 covers 13 residues. V was shortened by 8 bases and J by 2 bases, with 13 bases between the two germline ends.

The rearrangement uses TRBV7-9 and TRBJ2-7; D might be TRBD2 (7 bases). With 5 bases removed from V and 7 bases from J, the gap between germline ends came to 21 bases. This CDR3 contains 15 residues. Germline V gene lookup returns CDR1 SEHNR and CDR2 FQNEAQ (reference sequence). The DNA for the CDR3 is TGTGCCAGCAGCATCGCTGGGGCAGGGGAGGGGGAGCAGTACTTC. Translation gives CASSIAGAGEGEQYF.

In DNA form, the CDR3 reads TGTGCCAGCAGCTTAGGCGGGGTCCGGGGGGGGACCCAGTACTTC. This sequence encodes CASSLGGVRGGTQYF. This sequence joins TRBV7-2 and TRBJ2-5; the match to TRBD2 covers 8 bases. CDR1 and CDR2 (germline): SGHTA, FQGNSA. Trimming at V came to 1 base and at J to 7 bases, leaving 8 bases not matched to a gene. This CDR3 has 15 amino acids.

This clone appeared a few times. The rearrangement uses TRBV11-3 and TRBJ1-3; D may be TRBD1 (5 bases). The CDR3 covers 14 residues. V dropped 3 bases and J dropped 2 bases, with 8 bases sitting between them. CDR1 is SGHNT, CDR2 YENEEA, per germline. CDR3 protein: CASSFGGTGNTIYF. The CDR3 DNA sequence: TGTGCCAGCAGCTTCGGGGGTACTGGAAACACCATATATTTT.

The genes are TRBV6-2 or TRBV6-3 and TRBJ2-3; 9 bases align to TRBD1. Germline CDR1 and CDR2: MNHEY and SVGEGT. Germline trimming cut 5 bases from V and 5 bases from J; bases unmatched to any gene: 8. CDR3 length equals 15 residues. CDR3 sequence (DNA): TGTGCCAGCAGTCGCCCCGGGACAGGGAAAGATACGCAGTATTTT. The encoded protein is CASSRPGTGKDTQYF.

DNA of the CDR3: TGTGCCAGCAGCCTAGCGGGGGGTTACAATGAGCAGTTCTTC. Protein sequence: CASSLAGGYNEQFF. This sequence joins TRBV7-3 and TRBJ2-1; 11 bases align to TRBD2. CDR3 length equals 14 residues. Germline trimming cut 5 bases from V and 4 bases from J; bases unmatched to any gene: 1. Germline V gives CDR1 SGHTA, CDR2 FQGTGA. The variable domain in full, with the rest retrieved from reference TRBV7-3 and TRBJ2-1, is GAGVSQTPSNKVTEKGKYVELRCDPISGHTALYWYRQSLGQGPEFLIYFQGTGAADDSGLPNDRFFAVRPEGSVSTLKIQRTERGDSAVYLCASSLAGGYNEQFFGPGTRLTVL.

This chain links TRBV7-9 with TRBJ1-3, with 7 bases matching TRBD1. Per germline, CDR1 SEHNR and CDR2 FQNEAQ (reference sequence). V shed 1 base, J shed 8 bases, and the junction held 11 bases outside the gene matches. The CDR3 is made up of 16 amino acids. Written as DNA, the CDR3 is TGTGCCAGCAGCTTAGGTTCATCACAGGGGTCAGACACCATATATTTT. It is translated as CASSLGSSQGSDTIYF.